This passage covers 13 T cell receptor beta chains from one sample sequenced in a study of blood T cell repertoires in COVID-19. Produced via immunoSEQ multiplex PCR; TCRdb's table is partial and in-frame only. The sample has 90,000 to 120,000 clones, about 80% seen once. The sample taken for sequencing was peripheral blood. The receptors shown here come from a man between 65 and 80 years old with acute or convalescent COVID-19.

The rearrangement links TRBV7-3 to TRBJ1-1; D call uncertain. This CDR3 region has 13 residues. V lost 2 bases and J lost 2, with 6 bases in between. Germline V gene sequence: CDR1 SGHTA, CDR2 FQGTGA. The CDR3 reads CASSLEGNTEAFF. The DNA of the CDR3 is TGTGCCAGCAGCTTAGAGGGTAACACTGAAGCTTTCTTT. The full variable domain, in which reference TRBV7-3 and TRBJ1-1 provide the parts outside the CDR3, is GAGVSQTPSNKVTEKGKYVELRCDPISGHTALYWYRQSLGQGPEFLIYFQGTGAADDSGLPNDRFFAVRPEGSVSTLKIQRTERGDSAVYLCASSLEGNTEAFFGQGTRLTVV.

This clone was detected once. This chain joins TRBV9 and TRBJ2-3; 7 bases fit TRBD2. The J segment lost 0 bases and the V segment lost 0 bases, leaving 13 bases of the junction unmatched. Germline loops: CDR1 SGDLS, CDR2 YYNGEE. The CDR3 consists of 19 residues. The CDR3 DNA is TGTGCCAGCAGCGTAGATTCCTGGAGAGGCGGGGGTAGCACAGATACGCAGTATTTT. As protein: CASSVDSWRGGGSTDTQYF.

The V and J genes are TRBV19 and TRBJ1-1, with TRBD1 as a possible D gene (6 bases). CDR3 length: 13 residues. Trimming cost V 9 bases and J 1 base, with 12 bases left between them. Per germline, CDR1 LNHDA and CDR2 SQIVND (reference sequence). CDR3 in DNA: TGTGCCAGCTCCAGGACAGCGAACACTGAAGCTTTCTTT. Protein: CASSRTANTEAFF.

The chain carries TRBV6-5 and TRBJ2-7, with 14 bases that match TRBD2. The length of the CDR3 is 15 residues. Germline V gene lookup returns CDR1 MNHEY and CDR2 SVGAGI. J was trimmed by 7 bases and V by 5 bases; bases with no gene match: 7. Here the CDR3 reads CASSKTSGGAREQYF. CDR3 bases: TGTGCCAGCAGTAAGACTAGCGGGGGGGCGAGGGAGCAGTACTTC.

This clone has a single count. V and J are TRBV2 and TRBJ2-5; D is uncertain. With 5 bases removed from V and 5 bases from J, the gap between germline ends came to 6 bases. The CDR3 runs 11 residues. CDR1 is SNHLY, CDR2 FYNNEI, per germline. The DNA of the CDR3 is TGTGCCAGCAGTCTCGGGGAGACCCAGTACTTC. As protein: CASSLGETQYF.

V gene TRBV5-6 combines with J gene TRBJ2-7, with D unresolved. The CDR3 totals 14 residues. With 0 bases removed from V and 0 bases from J, the gap between germline ends came to 7 bases. Germline loops: CDR1 SGHDT, CDR2 YYEEEE. CDR3 sequence reads: CASSLGFNSYEQYF. The CDR3 DNA follows: TGTGCCAGCAGCTTGGGTTTTAACTCCTACGAGCAGTACTTC.

The rearrangement joins TRBV5-1 to TRBJ2-5, with TRBD1 identical over 11 bases. The CDR3 length is 15 residues. The ends lost 7 bases at V and 3 bases at J; junction bases unmatched: 8. Germline lookup yields CDR1 SGHRS and CDR2 YFSETQ. Written as DNA, the CDR3 is TGCGCCAGCTCCGCTGGGACAGGGGGGGAAGAGACCCAGTACTTC. Translation gives CASSAGTGGEETQYF.

The table lists this clone with a few counts. This sequence joins TRBV10-1 and TRBJ1-2, with D unresolved. V dropped 10 bases and J dropped 4 bases, with 16 bases sitting between them. Germline V gene data show CDR1 as WNHNN and CDR2 as SYGVQD (reference sequence). The CDR3 extends over 13 amino acids. The CDR3, as DNA: TGCGCCACAAGTGCAGCGACCTCCTATGGCTACACCTTC. Protein sequence: CATSAATSYGYTF.

The V call is TRBV3-1 (or the pseudogene TRBV3-2), the J call TRBJ1-2; tentative D call: TRBD1 (5 bases). Trimming left V 4 bases short and J 4 bases short, with 22 bases between. The CDR3 totals 17 residues. Germline V gene sequence: CDR1 LGHDT, CDR2 YNNKEL (reference sequence). The DNA for the CDR3 is TGTGCCAGCAGCCCGCAGGTGAGATCTGGGGCTGTCTATGGCTACACCTTC. Translation gives CASSPQVRSGAVYGYTF.

The chain links TRBV6-5 to TRBJ1-1, with D tentatively TRBD1 (6 bases). Trimming pared 10 bases from V and 4 bases from J, leaving 10 bases between. CDR1 is MNHEY, CDR2 SVGAGI, per germline. There are 11 residues in the CDR3. CDR3 sequence reads: CAINRVTEAFF. For the CDR3, the DNA is TGTGCCATCAACAGGGTCACTGAAGCTTTCTTT.

This chain joins TRBV6-4 and TRBJ2-2, with a weak D call TRBD1 (6 bases). V dropped 6 bases and J dropped 9 bases, with 14 bases sitting between them. Germline loops: CDR1 MRHNA, CDR2 SNTAGT. This CDR3 comprises 13 residues. As DNA, the CDR3 is TGTGCCAGCAGCCGGAACACAGGGCGGGAGCTGTTTTTT. It translates to CASSRNTGRELFF.

This chain connects TRBV2 to TRBJ2-2; 10 nucleotides align to TRBD2. Germline values: CDR1 SNHLY, CDR2 FYNNEI. V trimming: 4 bases; J trimming: 6 bases; junction bases outside the gene matches: 5. CDR3 length: 15 amino acids. The CDR3 sequence: CASSVSGGAAGELFF. The CDR3 coding sequence is TGTGCCAGCAGTGTCAGCGGGGGGGCGGCCGGGGAGCTGTTTTTT.

This clone was seen just once. V and J are TRBV10-2 and TRBJ1-5, with D maybe TRBD1 (5 bases). Germline CDR1 is WSHSY and CDR2 is SAAADI. The CDR3 loop spans 15 amino acids. V lost 3 bases to trimming and J lost 5 bases, with 14 bases between them. CDR3 coding DNA: TGCGCCAGCAGTGATGAGCAGGGAACCGATCAGCCCCAGCATTTT. Translating gives CASSDEQGTDQPQHF.